These 18 T cell receptor beta chains share one sample of origin, sequenced in a study of blood T cell repertoires in COVID-19. Sequencing was performed with immunoSEQ multiplex PCR; in TCRdb, only in-frame clones are kept and a portion is missing. The table shows about 110,000 clones, with more than 65% occurring only once. Input material: peripheral blood. The receptors originated from a woman of 80 years or more with acute or convalescent COVID-19.

The chain is built from TRBV6-1 and TRBJ1-4, with D possibly being TRBD1 (5 bases). The CDR3 consists of 14 residues. Germline assignment: CDR1 MNHNS and CDR2 SASEGT. V was shortened by 3 bases and J by 5 bases, with 10 bases between the two germline ends. Written as DNA, the CDR3 is TGTGCCAGCAGTGAGCCGGGACTGAATGAAAAACTGTTTTTT. Translation gives CASSEPGLNEKLFF.

This chain connects TRBV11-3 to TRBJ2-2, with D hard to call. Germline V CDR1 and CDR2: SGHNT, YENEEA. The CDR3 runs to 13 residues. Trimming took 4 bases from V and 5 from J, leaving 8 bases between them. The CDR3 nucleotides read TGTGCCAGCAGCTCTTCCGGGACCGGGGAGCTGTTTTTT. This sequence encodes CASSSSGTGELFF.

The rearrangement links TRBV5-1 to TRBJ2-7, with 8 bases that match TRBD1. This CDR3 comprises 14 residues. Germline loops: CDR1 SGHRS, CDR2 YFSETQ. The ends lost 4 bases at V and 6 bases at J; junction bases unmatched: 9. The CDR3 bases are TGCGCCAGCAGCGATCAGGGGGCAGCCTCCGAGCAGTACTTC. It translates to CASSDQGAASEQYF. The complete variable domain, with remaining parts taken from reference TRBV5-1 and TRBJ2-7, reads KAGVTQTPRYLIKTRGQQVTLSCSPISGHRSVSWYQQTPGQGLQFLFEYFSETQRNKGNFPGRFSGRQFSNSRSEMNVSTLELGDSALYLCASSDQGAASEQYFGPGTRLTVT.

The rearrangement joins TRBV29-1 to TRBJ2-7; the match to TRBD1 covers 10 bases. The CDR3 runs to 15 residues. The V segment lost 5 bases and the J segment 1 base; nucleotides outside the gene matches: 8. The germline V gene has CDR1 SQVTM and CDR2 ANQGSEA. This chain's CDR3 is CSVNSRDRGSYEQYF. In nucleotides, the CDR3 is TGCAGCGTTAATTCCCGGGACAGGGGTTCCTACGAGCAGTACTTC.

The V call is TRBV2, the J call TRBJ1-4; D is perhaps TRBD1 (5 bases). The V gene lost 4 bases and the J gene lost 7 bases, with 10 bases spanning the gap. This CDR3 has 13 residues. Germline CDR1 is SNHLY and CDR2 is FYNNEI. Here the CDR3 reads CASSADSLEKLFF. In DNA form, the CDR3 reads TGTGCCAGCAGTGCAGACAGCCTTGAAAAACTGTTTTTT.

The V gene is TRBV7-3, the J gene TRBJ2-6; D uncertain. The CDR3 runs 13 residues. V lost 6 bases, J lost 2 bases, and 5 bases lay in between. In germline, CDR1 is SGHTA, CDR2 FQGTGA. The DNA for the CDR3 is TGTGCCAGCAGTTATACTGGGGCCAACGTCCTGACTTTC. Translated, it gives CASSYTGANVLTF.

Details on this clone: A read error may account for a junction end that differs from germline. The chain is built from TRBV18 and TRBJ2-2; 7 nucleotides align to TRBD1. The CDR3 is made up of 16 amino acids. Germline V CDR1 and CDR2: KGHSH, LQKENI. The CDR3 region is CASSDVGGVNPGELFF. The CDR3 bases are TGTGCCAGCTCCGACGTAGGGGGCGTGAACCCCGGGGAGCTGTTTTTT.

This clone was detected only a few times. The rearrangement links TRBV6-5 to TRBJ2-5; 7 bases line up with TRBD2. The junction had 13 bases not matched to a gene; V was cut back by 8 bases and J by 7 bases. CDR1 is MNHEY and CDR2 is SVGAGI in the germline V gene. The CDR3 is made up of 14 amino acids. The CDR3 here is CASFRGGPMGTQYF. The CDR3 DNA reads as TGTGCCAGCTTCCGCGGGGGACCCATGGGGACCCAGTACTTC.

The J gene is TRBJ1-5, the V gene TRBV6-6; TRBD1 is a possible D gene (6 bases). CDR3 size: 13 residues. Trimming stripped 5 bases from V and 9 bases from J, with 14 bases between. Germline V CDR1 and CDR2: MNHNY, SVGAGI (reference sequence). The CDR3 nucleotides read TGTGCCAGCAGTAACAGGGAGAATGGGCCCCAGCATTTT. Protein: CASSNRENGPQHF.

The CDR3 sequence: CASSSPAGGPSGELFF. The CDR3 nucleotides read TGTGCCAGCAGTTCCCCAGCGGGAGGGCCATCCGGGGAGCTGTTTTTT. The chain couples TRBV27 to TRBJ2-2; 10 bases are a match to TRBD2. Per the germline V gene, CDR1 is MNHEY and CDR2 is SMNVEV (reference sequence). The trim removed 4 bases at V and 6 bases at J, leaving 8 bases unmatched. This CDR3 has 16 residues.

CDR3: CATKAGGPADTQYF. DNA of the CDR3: TGTGCCACCAAAGCGGGAGGGCCCGCAGATACGCAGTATTTT. The chain recombines TRBV27 with TRBJ2-3, with TRBD2 identical over 10 bases. Germline V gene data show CDR1 as MNHEY and CDR2 as SMNVEV (reference sequence). The length of the CDR3 is 14 residues. The J segment lost 4 bases and the V segment lost 10 bases, leaving 8 bases of the junction unmatched.

The gene calls are TRBV30 and TRBJ2-5, with D tentatively TRBD1 (6 bases). Trimming removed 2 bases at V and 2 bases at J, with 15 bases between. The CDR3 contains 15 residues. The germline gives CDR1 GTSNPN, CDR2 SVGIG (reference sequence). This CDR3 is CAWSPVTGKQETQYF. The CDR3, as DNA: TGTGCCTGGAGTCCGGTTACAGGGAAACAAGAGACCCAGTACTTC.

This chain connects TRBV6-5 to TRBJ2-7; D gene uncertain. Germline CDR1 MNHEY, CDR2 SVGAGI. V was cut by 2 bases and J by 0 bases, with 8 bases left in between. This CDR3 is 14 amino acids long. Here the CDR3 DNA reads TGTGCCAGCAGTTACCTACTTAACTCCTACGAGCAGTACTTC. Its translation: CASSYLLNSYEQYF.

The rearrangement links TRBV18 to TRBJ1-2; 10 positions agree with TRBD1. This CDR3 region has 13 residues. Trimming cost V 3 bases and J 11 bases; bases outside gene matches: 6. Germline assignment: CDR1 KGHSH and CDR2 LQKENI. In DNA, the CDR3 is TGTGCCAGCTCACCTCTACAGGACAGGGGGTACACCTTC. Translation: CASSPLQDRGYTF.

The rearrangement links TRBV21-1 to TRBJ1-5; the D call of TRBD1 is as the table states it, not checked on the DNA. TRBV21-1 is designated a pseudogene. This CDR3 region has 19 residues. CDR3 in amino acids: CASSKGAGDGTGVWQPQHF. The CDR3 region has the DNA TGTGCCAGCAGCAAAGGCGCGGGAGACGGGACAGGGGTTTGGCAGCCCCAGCATTTT.

The chain recombines TRBV12-3 or TRBV12-4 with TRBJ1-6; D is undetermined. V was pared by 5 bases and J by 6 bases, with 8 bases between. The CDR3 consists of 13 residues. CDR3 DNA sequence: TGTGCCAGCAGTAACGGGATTAATTCACCCCTCCACTTT. This gives the protein CASSNGINSPLHF.

The chain has TRBV6-2 or TRBV6-3 and TRBJ1-1; the match to TRBD1 covers 8 bases. The germline V gene has CDR1 MNHEY and CDR2 SVGEGT. V lost 2 bases to trimming and J lost 7 bases; unmatched junction nucleotides: 3. The CDR3 length is 13 residues. The CDR3 region is CASSYRTGFEAFF. Here the CDR3 DNA reads TGTGCCAGCAGTTACAGGACAGGGTTTGAAGCTTTCTTT.

The table lists this clone with a few counts. The chain joins TRBV5-4 to TRBJ1-1, with TRBD1 as a possible D gene (5 bases). V was cut by 3 bases and J by 2 bases, with 14 bases left in between. This CDR3 is built from 15 residues. Germline V gene lookup returns CDR1 SGHNT and CDR2 YYREEE (reference sequence). The CDR3 here is CASSSASGVNTEAFF. DNA of the CDR3: TGTGCCAGCAGCTCAGCGTCGGGGGTTAACACTGAAGCTTTCTTT.